The 30 T cell receptor beta chains below were found in one sample sequenced in a study of cytomegalovirus exposure and HLA in healthy donors. The PCR employed 60 Vbeta primers together with 13 Jbeta primers. TCRdb keeps only in-frame clones here, not all; method: immunoSEQ multiplex PCR. Seen here are 150,000 to 200,000 clones, 80% to 90% observed once, and the top ten hold 4.9%. The sequenced sample consisted of PBMCs. The source is a woman aged 18-30 years in good health and CMV-seropositive.

This clone has just one count. The genes are TRBV27 and TRBJ1-2; a possible D gene is TRBD1 (5 bases). Looked up from germline, CDR1 is MNHEY and CDR2 is SMNVEV (reference sequence). Between the trimmed V and J ends, which lost 0 bases and 3 bases, there was a span of 11 bases. The CDR3 extends over 15 amino acids. The CDR3 loop is CASSLSGGPDYGYTF. The CDR3 coding sequence is TGTGCCAGCAGTTTATCGGGGGGTCCAGACTATGGCTACACCTTC.

The gene calls are TRBV15 and TRBJ2-3, with 8 positions matching TRBD2. Germline V lookup: CDR1 LNHNV, CDR2 YYDKDF (reference sequence). With 4 bases clipped from V and 1 base from J, the junction kept 22 bases outside the gene matches. This CDR3 contains 21 residues. The CDR3 DNA follows: TGTGCCACCAGCACAGGCGACCCTTCCAGCGGGGGTTGGTACGGCACAGATACGCAGTATTTT. Protein product: CATSTGDPSSGGWYGTDTQYF.

The rearrangement links TRBV6-5 to TRBJ2-7; D possibly corresponds to TRBD1 (6 bases). V dropped 7 bases and J dropped 3 bases, with 16 bases sitting between them. Germline CDR1 reads MNHEY; CDR2 reads SVGAGI. The CDR3 loop spans 14 amino acids. The CDR3 spells CASIGGLKYYEQYF. CDR3 coding DNA: TGTGCCAGCATTGGGGGCCTAAAGTACTACGAGCAGTACTTC.

The genes are TRBV5-8 and TRBJ2-7; TRBD2 matches 7 bases. Germline lookup yields CDR1 SGHTS and CDR2 YDEGEE. The CDR3 is 16 residues long. Unmatched junction bases numbered 7, after V lost 0 bases and J lost 1 base. For the CDR3, the DNA is TGTGCCAGCAGCTTGGAAATGGGAGGGAAGTCCTACGAGCAGTACTTC. Its protein product is CASSLEMGGKSYEQYF.

In this sample, this clone turned up once. V usage is TRBV28 and J usage is TRBJ1-5, with TRBD1 identical over 9 bases. V lost 5 bases and J lost 6; bases outside the gene matches: 5. The CDR3 has 14 residues. The V gene's germline CDR1 is MDHEN and CDR2 SYDVKM. The CDR3 spells CASSPQGASQPQHF. The CDR3 bases are TGTGCCAGCAGTCCACAGGGGGCCAGTCAGCCCCAGCATTTT.

The chain carries TRBV7-6 and TRBJ1-5; D may be TRBD1 (6 bases). V lost 4 bases to trimming and J lost 3 bases, with 7 bases between them. Germline loops: CDR1 SGHVS, CDR2 FNYEAQ. This CDR3 is 13 amino acids long. The CDR3, as DNA: TGTGCCAGCAGCTGGACAGTCAATCAGCCCCAGCATTTT. Amino acids: CASSWTVNQPQHF.

The chain links TRBV15 to TRBJ2-7, with a tentative D call TRBD1 (6 bases). There are 15 residues in the CDR3. Between the trimmed V and J ends, which lost 1 base and 0 bases, there was a span of 10 bases. The germline CDR1 and CDR2 sequences are LNHNV and YYDKDF (reference sequence). The CDR3 nucleotides read TGTGCCACCAGCAGAGGGGGGCCCTCCTCCTACGAGCAGTACTTC. It codes for CATSRGGPSSYEQYF.

This chain uses TRBV11-2 with TRBJ2-3, with D hard to call. The germline V gene encodes CDR1 SGHAT and CDR2 FQNNGV. CDR3 length: 15 residues. V was shortened by 0 bases and J by 7 bases, with 14 bases between the two germline ends. The CDR3 reads CASSLENLEIHTQYF. CDR3 coding DNA: TGTGCCAGCAGCTTAGAGAATTTAGAGATTCATACGCAGTATTTT.

This sequence joins TRBV6-5 and TRBJ2-2, with TRBD1 matching 10 bases. J gave up 5 bases and V 6 bases, and 6 bases lay outside the gene matches. Germline V gene sequence: CDR1 MNHEY, CDR2 SVGAGI. CDR3 length: 15 amino acids. CDR3 region: CASSRPGQGTGELFF. In DNA, the CDR3 is TGTGCCAGCAGCCGACCGGGACAGGGGACCGGGGAGCTGTTTTTT.

The chain joins TRBV7-9 to TRBJ1-1, with TRBD1 matching over 7 bases. The J segment lost 7 bases and the V segment lost 2 bases, leaving 4 bases of the junction unmatched. There are 13 residues in the CDR3. The germline gives CDR1 SEHNR, CDR2 FQNEAQ (reference sequence). This chain's CDR3 is CASSLHQGDEAFF. CDR3 nucleotides: TGTGCCAGCAGCTTACACCAGGGGGATGAAGCTTTCTTT.

The rearrangement links TRBV4-3 to TRBJ2-3; TRBD2 matches at 8 bases. Trimming took 4 bases from V and 2 from J; bases not matched to a gene: 17. The CDR3 length is 19 residues. Per the germline V gene, CDR1 is LGHNA and CDR2 is YSLEER. The CDR3 is CASSPLFLARGGTTDTQYF. CDR3 DNA: TGCGCCAGCAGCCCCCTTTTCTTGGCTCGCGGGGGGACCACAGATACGCAGTATTTT.

The chain couples TRBV11-2 to TRBJ2-7, with 8 bases that match TRBD1. The CDR3 spans 17 residues. With V trimmed by 1 base and J by 11 bases, 19 bases remained unmatched. Per germline, CDR1 SGHAT and CDR2 FQNNGV. The CDR3 sequence is CASSLVGATGAAGAKYF. As DNA, the CDR3 is TGTGCCAGCAGCTTAGTTGGCGCGACAGGGGCAGCCGGGGCCAAGTACTTC.

J is TRBJ1-1 and V is TRBV19; the match to TRBD1 covers 8 bases. This CDR3 spans 15 amino acids. Germline V lookup: CDR1 LNHDA, CDR2 SQIVND (reference sequence). Losses at the gene ends were 7 bases for V and 5 bases for J; bases not matched to a gene: 12. This chain's CDR3 is CASKVPGQAPTEAFF. CDR3 nucleotides: TGTGCCAGTAAGGTGCCGGGACAGGCCCCGACTGAAGCTTTCTTT. The whole variable domain, filled in from reference TRBV19 and TRBJ1-1, reads DGGITQSPKYLFRKEGQNVTLSCEQNLNHDAMYWYRQDPGQGLRLIYYSQIVNDFQKGDIAEGYSVSREKKESFPLTVTSAQKNPTAFYLCASKVPGQAPTEAFFGQGTRLTVV.

The genes are TRBV4-1 and TRBJ2-2; 7 bases line up with TRBD2. This CDR3 region has 19 residues. Germline lookup yields CDR1 MGHRA and CDR2 YSYEKL. The J segment lost 2 bases and the V segment lost 1 base, leaving 13 bases of the junction unmatched. DNA for the CDR3: TGCGCCAGCAGCCAAGTTTTCGGGATAGCGGGTAAAAACACCGGGGAGCTGTTTTTT. Translation: CASSQVFGIAGKNTGELFF.

The V gene is TRBV5-1, the J gene TRBJ2-2; 12 bases agree with TRBD2. CDR1 is SGHRS and CDR2 is YFSETQ in the germline V gene. The trim removed 4 bases at V and 6 bases at J, leaving 16 bases unmatched. The CDR3 sequence is 19 residues long. In nucleotides, the CDR3 is TGCGCCAGCAGCCGCACAGCCCCTAGCGGGGGGGCCGGGCCCGGGGAGCTGTTTTTT. Translating gives CASSRTAPSGGAGPGELFF.

The V call is TRBV27, the J call TRBJ2-6; a weak D match, TRBD2 (5 bases). Trimming removed 1 base from V and 4 bases from J, with 23 bases in between. CDR3 length: 20 amino acids. In germline, CDR1 is MNHEY, CDR2 SMNVEV (reference sequence). CDR3 nucleotide sequence: TGTGCCAGCAGTTTATTGGGGTTGAGGGTATTCGGGTCCGGGGCCAACGTCCTGACTTTC. This sequence encodes CASSLLGLRVFGSGANVLTF.

The rearrangement links TRBV7-3 to TRBJ1-1, with a weak D call TRBD1 (5 bases). The V end was cut by 5 bases, the J end by 1 base, with 14 bases between. The CDR3 sequence is 15 residues long. In germline, CDR1 is SGHTA, CDR2 FQGTGA. The CDR3: CASSPSGGGNTEAFF. CDR3 coding DNA: TGTGCCAGCAGCCCCAGCGGGGGAGGGAACACTGAAGCTTTCTTT. The full variable domain, with the rest looked up from reference TRBV7-3 and TRBJ1-1, is GAGVSQTPSNKVTEKGKYVELRCDPISGHTALYWYRQSLGQGPEFLIYFQGTGAADDSGLPNDRFFAVRPEGSVSTLKIQRTERGDSAVYLCASSPSGGGNTEAFFGQGTRLTVV.

The chain combines TRBV5-8 with TRBJ2-7, with TRBD1 matching over 8 bases. Germline CDR1 and CDR2: SGHTS and YDEGEE. The CDR3 runs to 15 residues. With 5 bases clipped from V and 5 bases from J, the junction kept 12 bases outside the gene matches. The CDR3 region has the DNA TGTGCCAGCAGGTATTACGGACAGGGCTGGGACGAGCAGTACTTC. Its protein is CASRYYGQGWDEQYF.

The rearrangement uses TRBV7-2 and TRBJ2-1; D call uncertain. This CDR3 is built from 14 residues. Germline V CDR1 and CDR2: SGHTA, FQGNSA. V lost 2 bases and J lost 4, with 9 bases in between. The chain's CDR3 is CASSLIRYYNEQFF. DNA for the CDR3: TGTGCCAGCAGCTTAATACGGTATTACAATGAGCAGTTCTTC.

The DNA for the CDR3 is TGTGCTAGTGGTTCCCCCACAGGGGCGAACACTGAAGCTTTCTTT. This sequence encodes CASGSPTGANTEAFF. The J gene is TRBJ1-1, the V gene TRBV12-5, with 7 nucleotides matching TRBD1. Germline assignment: CDR1 LGHNT and CDR2 FRNRAP. The CDR3 sequence is 15 residues long. Trimming removed 4 bases from V and 1 base from J; junction bases left unmatched: 6.

This clone has more than one count but fewer than ten. V usage is TRBV5-1 and J usage is TRBJ1-2, with 7 nucleotides matching TRBD1. Germline CDR1 and CDR2: SGHRS and YFSETQ. V shed 2 bases and J 5 bases; nucleotides not matched to a gene: 15. This CDR3 spans 17 amino acids. The CDR3 loop reads CASSLADRRGLGYGYTF. DNA for the CDR3: TGCGCCAGCAGCTTAGCGGACAGAAGGGGGCTCGGGTATGGCTACACCTTC.

This sequence joins TRBV29-1 and TRBJ1-2; the D is unclear. V lost 0 bases, J lost 10 bases, and 18 bases lay in between. The CDR3 spans 14 residues. The V gene's germline CDR1 is SQVTM and CDR2 ANQGSEA. The CDR3 bases are TGCAGCGTTGAAGATCCGGGTCCGCTGAGGAACTACACCTTC. Translation gives CSVEDPGPLRNYTF.

The sample holds a few counts of this clone. The rearrangement links TRBV18 to TRBJ2-5; 9 bases map to TRBD2. This CDR3 has 15 residues. The J segment lost 5 bases and the V segment lost 0 bases, leaving 4 bases of the junction unmatched. Germline V gives CDR1 KGHSH, CDR2 LQKENI. CDR3: CASSPPAGGGETQYF. The CDR3 region has the DNA TGTGCCAGCTCACCACCAGCGGGGGGCGGGGAGACCCAGTACTTC. The full variable domain, completed using reference TRBV18 and TRBJ2-5, is NAGVMQNPRHLVRRRGQEARLRCSPMKGHSHVYWYRQLPEEGLKFMVYLQKENIIDESGMPKERFSAEFPKEGPSILRIQQVVRGDSAAYFCASSPPAGGGETQYFGPGTRLLVL.

This sequence joins TRBV7-9 and TRBJ2-1; possible D gene TRBD1, 6 bases. CDR1 SEHNR and CDR2 FQNEAQ come from the germline V gene (reference sequence). Between the trimmed V and J ends, which lost 5 bases and 0 bases, there was a span of 11 bases. The CDR3 runs 15 residues. CDR3: CASSKARGSYNEQFF. CDR3 DNA: TGTGCCAGCAGCAAGGCCAGGGGCTCCTACAATGAGCAGTTCTTC.

The V gene is TRBV2, the J gene TRBJ2-2, with D unresolved. CDR3 length equals 13 residues. The germline V and J ends were trimmed by 4 bases and 4 bases, with 7 bases remaining between them. CDR1 is SNHLY and CDR2 is FYNNEI in the germline V gene. CDR3 sequence (DNA): TGTGCCAGCAGTGTCTCGGGCACCGGGGAGCTGTTTTTT. It is translated as CASSVSGTGELFF.

J is TRBJ2-3 and V is TRBV5-4; 12 bases match TRBD2. Germline CDR1 is SGHNT and CDR2 is YYREEE (reference sequence). This CDR3 comprises 17 residues. Trimming at V came to 4 bases and at J to 0 bases, leaving 6 bases not matched to a gene. The CDR3 loop is CASSPLAGGPSTDTQYF. The DNA for the CDR3 is TGTGCCAGCAGCCCCCTAGCGGGGGGGCCTAGCACAGATACGCAGTATTTT.

V is TRBV28 and J is TRBJ1-2, with TRBD1 identical over 8 bases. The junction had 11 bases not matched to a gene; V was cut back by 5 bases and J by 6 bases. From germline, CDR1 is MDHEN and CDR2 SYDVKM. The CDR3 length is 15 residues. The CDR3 DNA reads as TGTGCCAGCAGTCCAACCCCGGACAGGGCCCATGGCTACACCTTC. Amino acids: CASSPTPDRAHGYTF.

This clone was counted a few times. V gene TRBV13 combines with J gene TRBJ1-2, with 7 bases fitting TRBD1. CDR3 size: 15 residues. V lost 1 base to trimming and J lost 7 bases; unmatched junction nucleotides: 9. Germline loops: CDR1 PRHDT, CDR2 FYEKMQ (reference sequence). The CDR3 spells CASSLVRTGSSGYTF. In DNA, the CDR3 is TGTGCCAGCAGCTTAGTACGGACAGGATCGTCTGGCTACACCTTC. Full variable domain (missing parts from reference TRBV13 and TRBJ1-2): AAGVIQSPRHLIKEKRETATLKCYPIPRHDTVYWYQQGPGQDPQFLISFYEKMQSDKGSIPDRFSAQQFSDYHSELNMSSLELGDSALYFCASSLVRTGSSGYTFGSGTRLTVV.

The genes are TRBV25-1 and TRBJ1-6; 7 nucleotides agree with TRBD1. CDR3 length: 15 residues. V shed 1 base and J 9 bases; nucleotides not matched to a gene: 6. Germline CDR1 MGHDK, CDR2 SYGVNS. The CDR3 DNA reads as TGTGCCAGCAGTGAATCGGTGACAGGGAGTTCACCCCTCCACTTT. This codes for CASSESVTGSSPLHF. Based on the CDR3 plus reference TRBV25-1 and TRBJ1-6, the full variable domain is EADIYQTPRYLVIGTGKKITLECSQTMGHDKMYWYQQDPGMELHLIHYSYGVNSTEKGDLSSESTVSRIRTEHFPLTLESARPSHTSQYLCASSESVTGSSPLHFGNGTRLTVT.

This clone was counted a few times. The genes are TRBV28 and TRBJ1-5; TRBD1 matches 10 bases. Per the germline V gene, CDR1 is MDHEN and CDR2 is SYDVKM. Losses at the gene ends were 5 bases for V and 6 bases for J; bases not matched to a gene: 7. CDR3 length: 15 amino acids. DNA for the CDR3: TGTGCCAGCAGTCCACGGACAGGGGGTAGTCAGCCCCAGCATTTT. It yields the protein CASSPRTGGSQPQHF.